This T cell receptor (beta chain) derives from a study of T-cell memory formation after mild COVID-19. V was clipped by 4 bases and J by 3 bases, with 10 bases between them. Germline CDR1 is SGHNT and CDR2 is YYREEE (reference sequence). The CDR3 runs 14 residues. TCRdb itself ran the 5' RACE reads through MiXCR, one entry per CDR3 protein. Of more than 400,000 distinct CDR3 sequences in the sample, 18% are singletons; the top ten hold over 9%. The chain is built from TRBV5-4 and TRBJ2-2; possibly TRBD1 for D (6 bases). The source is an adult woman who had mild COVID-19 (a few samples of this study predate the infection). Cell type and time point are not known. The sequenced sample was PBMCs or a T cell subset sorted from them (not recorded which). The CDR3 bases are TGTGCCAGCAGCACCGGGACACACACCGGGGAGCTGTTTTTT. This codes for CASSTGTHTGELFF.